Presented here are 15 T cell receptor beta chains from one specimen sequenced in a study of T cell responses to AZD1222 COVID-19 vaccine. Some clones are missing from TCRdb's copy, which holds only in-frame ones; the method was immunoSEQ multiplex PCR. Of approximately 160,000 clones listed, under 95% are singletons. The source was peripheral blood, collected on day 0 of AZD1222 vaccination. The source is an adult in good health.

The chain carries TRBV18 and TRBJ1-5, with D maybe TRBD1 (5 bases). The V gene lost 6 bases and the J gene lost 2 bases, with 11 bases spanning the gap. CDR3 length: 14 residues. CDR1 and CDR2 (germline): KGHSH, LQKENI. The chain's CDR3 is CASSQGRGNQPQHF. The CDR3 DNA reads as TGTGCCAGCTCGCAGGGAAGGGGCAATCAGCCCCAGCATTTT.

The V gene is TRBV10-3, the J gene TRBJ2-5, with a tentative D call TRBD1 (5 bases). Trimming took 3 bases from V and 3 from J, leaving 5 bases between them. The CDR3 has 12 residues. From germline, CDR1 is ENHRY and CDR2 SYGVKD. DNA of the CDR3: TGTGCCATCAGTGAAGGGGAAGAGACCCAGTACTTC. Its protein is CAISEGEETQYF.

The CDR3 DNA reads TGCGCCAGCAGCGGGACCGGGAGGGGCTACACCTTC. Its translation is CASSGTGRGYTF. This sequence joins TRBV5-1 and TRBJ1-2; TRBD1 might be the D (5 bases). V was shortened by 4 bases and J by 8 bases, with 12 bases between the two germline ends. The CDR3 covers 12 residues. CDR1 and CDR2 (germline): SGHRS, YFSETQ.

The chain joins TRBV6-6 to TRBJ2-2, with a weak D call TRBD2 (5 bases). V was pared by 7 bases and J by 8 bases, with 14 bases between. The CDR3 has 13 amino acids. Looked up from germline, CDR1 is MNHNY and CDR2 is SVGAGI (reference sequence). CDR3 bases: TGTGCCAGCAAGTCCAGGACTTTTGGGGAGCTGTTTTTT. This gives the protein CASKSRTFGELFF.

The V and J genes are TRBV2 and TRBJ2-1, with TRBD2 matching 10 bases. J lost 1 base, V lost 2 bases, and 8 bases had no gene match. CDR1 is SNHLY, CDR2 FYNNEI, per germline. The CDR3 spans 18 residues. The CDR3 loop is CASSEFLASGSSYNEQFF. For the CDR3, the DNA is TGTGCCAGCAGTGAATTTCTGGCTAGCGGGAGTTCCTACAATGAGCAGTTCTTC.

This chain connects TRBV3-1 (or the pseudogene TRBV3-2) to TRBJ2-1; 8 bases are shared with TRBD2. The CDR3 has 17 residues. CDR1 is LGHDT and CDR2 is YNNKEL in the germline V gene (reference sequence). J was trimmed by 0 bases and V by 1 base; bases with no gene match: 5. CDR3 bases: TGTGCCAGCAGCCAAGTGACTAGCGACGTCTCCTACAATGAGCAGTTCTTC. Residues: CASSQVTSDVSYNEQFF.

V and J are TRBV7-2 and TRBJ1-1; TRBD1 matches 10 bases. The V and J ends lost 6 bases and 5 bases, in that order; junction bases with no gene match: 6. Per the germline V gene, CDR1 is SGHTA and CDR2 is FQGNSA. The CDR3 contains 14 residues. The CDR3 DNA reads TGTGCCAGCAGACCCCGACAGGGGGCAACTGAAGCTTTCTTT. This translates into CASRPRQGATEAFF.

This clone was observed a single time. V and J are TRBV5-1 and TRBJ1-1, with D unresolved. Trimming shortened V by 5 bases and J by 5 bases, and 10 bases separated the two germline ends. The CDR3 length is 12 residues. Germline assignment: CDR1 SGHRS and CDR2 YFSETQ. The CDR3 loop reads CASRQEKTEAFF. The DNA for the CDR3 is TGCGCCAGCAGGCAGGAGAAAACTGAAGCTTTCTTT.

The chain links TRBV9 to TRBJ2-7, with unresolved D. The length of the CDR3 is 16 residues. Germline assignment: CDR1 SGDLS and CDR2 YYNGEE. Trimming removed 4 bases from V and 4 bases from J, with 21 bases in between. This CDR3 reads CASSPRTVPRSYEQYF. The CDR3 nucleotides read TGTGCCAGCAGCCCCAGAACAGTACCGAGGTCATACGAGCAGTACTTC.

The rearrangement links TRBV30 to TRBJ2-7, with unresolved D. The CDR3 length is 13 residues. Trimming took 0 bases from V and 3 from J, leaving 9 bases between them. Germline CDR1 GTSNPN, CDR2 SVGIG (reference sequence). The CDR3 DNA reads as TGTGCCTGGAGTGTACCCCCAGTCTACGAGCAGTACTTC. Translated, it gives CAWSVPPVYEQYF.

The chain links TRBV7-9 to TRBJ1-6; D ambiguous. The V gene lost 2 bases and the J gene lost 14 bases, with 10 bases spanning the gap. The germline V gene encodes CDR1 SEHNR and CDR2 FQNEAQ (reference sequence). This CDR3 comprises 12 residues. The CDR3 here is CASSLTSHALHF. CDR3 nucleotide sequence: TGTGCCAGCAGCTTAACATCCCATGCCCTCCACTTT.

V gene TRBV11-2 combines with J gene TRBJ2-1; D might be TRBD1 (5 bases). Deletions cut 5 bases from V and 8 bases from J, with 16 bases between. The CDR3 has 14 residues. Per the germline V gene, CDR1 is SGHAT and CDR2 is FQNNGV. The CDR3 bases are TGTGCCAGCAGCCCAGCAGGGTATCAGTATGAGCAGTTCTTC. This encodes CASSPAGYQYEQFF. The whole variable domain, remainder taken from reference TRBV11-2 and TRBJ2-1, is EAGVAQSPRYKIIEKRQSVAFWCNPISGHATLYWYQQILGQGPKLLIQFQNNGVVDDSQLPKDRFSAERLKGVDSTLKIQPAKLEDSAVYLCASSPAGYQYEQFFGPGTRLTVL.

The chain joins TRBV5-7 to TRBJ2-1; the D gene is possibly TRBD2 (5 bases). TRBV5-7 is placed among ORFs of uncertain function. The CDR3 is 17 amino acids. V gave up 2 bases and J gave up 0 bases, with 15 bases separating them. This CDR3 is CASSLRGPNHSYNEQFF. The CDR3 DNA follows: TGTGCCAGCAGCTTACGGGGTCCTAATCACTCCTACAATGAGCAGTTCTTC.

The chain is built from TRBV7-9 and TRBJ2-3, with 11 positions matching TRBD2. The V segment lost 5 bases and the J segment 5 bases; nucleotides outside the gene matches: 3. Per germline, CDR1 SEHNR and CDR2 FQNEAQ (reference sequence). The CDR3 loop spans 14 amino acids. The CDR3 loop reads CASSLGLAGDTQYF. DNA of the CDR3: TGTGCCAGCAGCCTCGGACTAGCGGGAGATACGCAGTATTTT.

This rearrangement joins TRBV7-3 to TRBJ2-1; a possible D gene is TRBD2 (6 bases). Trimming took 1 base from V and 3 from J, leaving 13 bases between them. The CDR3 has 16 residues. CDR1 is SGHTA, CDR2 FQGTGA, per germline. The CDR3 spells CASSLNSGVFYNEQFF. The CDR3 DNA is TGTGCCAGCAGCTTAAATTCGGGAGTTTTCTACAATGAGCAGTTCTTC. The variable domain in full, with the rest retrieved from reference TRBV7-3 and TRBJ2-1, is GAGVSQTPSNKVTEKGKYVELRCDPISGHTALYWYRQSLGQGPEFLIYFQGTGAADDSGLPNDRFFAVRPEGSVSTLKIQRTERGDSAVYLCASSLNSGVFYNEQFFGPGTRLTVL.